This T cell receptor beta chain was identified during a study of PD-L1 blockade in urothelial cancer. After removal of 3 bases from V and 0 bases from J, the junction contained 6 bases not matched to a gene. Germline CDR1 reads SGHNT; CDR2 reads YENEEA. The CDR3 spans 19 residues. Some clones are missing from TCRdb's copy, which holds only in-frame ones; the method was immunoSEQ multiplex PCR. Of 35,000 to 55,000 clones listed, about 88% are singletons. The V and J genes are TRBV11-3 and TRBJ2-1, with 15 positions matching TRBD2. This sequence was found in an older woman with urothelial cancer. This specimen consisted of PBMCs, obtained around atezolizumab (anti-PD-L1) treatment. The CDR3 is CASSLSGTSGGSSYNEQFF. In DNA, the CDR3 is TGTGCCAGCAGCTTGTCCGGGACTAGCGGGGGGAGCTCCTACAATGAGCAGTTCTTC.